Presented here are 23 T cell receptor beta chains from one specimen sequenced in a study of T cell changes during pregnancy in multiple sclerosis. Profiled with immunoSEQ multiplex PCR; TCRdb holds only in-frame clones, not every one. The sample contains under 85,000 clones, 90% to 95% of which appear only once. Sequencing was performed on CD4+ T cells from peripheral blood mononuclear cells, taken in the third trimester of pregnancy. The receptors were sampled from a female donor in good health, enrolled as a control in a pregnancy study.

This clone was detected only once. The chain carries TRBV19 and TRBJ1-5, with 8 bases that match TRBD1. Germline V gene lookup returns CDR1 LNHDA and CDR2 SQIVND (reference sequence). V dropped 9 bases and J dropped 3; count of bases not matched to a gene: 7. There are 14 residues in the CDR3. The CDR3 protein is CASTPGQVNQPQHF. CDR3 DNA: TGTGCCAGCACGCCGGGACAGGTCAATCAGCCCCAGCATTTT. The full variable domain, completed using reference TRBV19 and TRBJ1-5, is DGGITQSPKYLFRKEGQNVTLSCEQNLNHDAMYWYRQDPGQGLRLIYYSQIVNDFQKGDIAEGYSVSREKKESFPLTVTSAQKNPTAFYLCASTPGQVNQPQHFGDGTRLSIL.

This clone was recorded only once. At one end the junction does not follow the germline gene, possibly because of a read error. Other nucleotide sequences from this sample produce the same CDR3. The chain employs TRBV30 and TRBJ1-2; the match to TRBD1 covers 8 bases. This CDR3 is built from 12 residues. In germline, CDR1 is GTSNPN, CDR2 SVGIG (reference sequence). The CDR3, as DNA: TGTGCCTCAGGACAGGGCGTCTATGGCTATACCTTC. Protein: CASGQGVYGYTF. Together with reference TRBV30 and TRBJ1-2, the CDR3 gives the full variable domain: SQTIHQWPATLVQPVGSPLSLECTVEGTSNPNLYWYRQAAGRGLQLLFYSVGIGQISSEVPQNLSASRPQDRQFILSSKKLLLSDSGFYLCASGQGVYGYTFGSGTRLTVV.

CDR3 protein: CASSSGTRPLEQYF. Here the CDR3 DNA reads TGTGCCAGCAGCTCCGGGACTAGACCTCTCGAGCAGTACTTC. V usage is TRBV5-4 and J usage is TRBJ2-7; 8 bases map to TRBD2. V lost 3 bases to trimming and J lost 6 bases; unmatched junction nucleotides: 8. Germline-derived CDR1 and CDR2 are SGHNT and YYREEE (reference sequence). This CDR3 region has 14 residues.

CDR3 in DNA: TGTGCCAGCAGCAAGGACAGAGACAACACTGAAGCTTTCTTT. This gives the protein CASSKDRDNTEAFF. The chain links TRBV7-3 to TRBJ1-1; D may be TRBD1 (6 bases). The CDR3 spans 14 residues. With 5 bases removed from V and 2 bases from J, the gap between germline ends came to 12 bases. The germline CDR1 and CDR2 sequences are SGHTA and FQGTGA.

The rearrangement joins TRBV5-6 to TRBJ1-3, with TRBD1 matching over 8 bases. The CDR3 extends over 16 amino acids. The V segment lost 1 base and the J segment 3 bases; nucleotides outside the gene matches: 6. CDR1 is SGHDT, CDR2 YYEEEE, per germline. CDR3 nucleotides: TGTGCCAGCAGCTTGTTTCAGGGGGCGCGTGGAAACACCATATATTTT. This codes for CASSLFQGARGNTIYF.

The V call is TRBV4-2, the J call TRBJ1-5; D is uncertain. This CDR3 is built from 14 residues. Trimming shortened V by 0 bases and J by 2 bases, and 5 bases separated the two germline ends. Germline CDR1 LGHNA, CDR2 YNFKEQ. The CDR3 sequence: CASSQEVGNQPQHF. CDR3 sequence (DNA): TGTGCCAGCAGCCAAGAGGTAGGCAATCAGCCCCAGCATTTT.

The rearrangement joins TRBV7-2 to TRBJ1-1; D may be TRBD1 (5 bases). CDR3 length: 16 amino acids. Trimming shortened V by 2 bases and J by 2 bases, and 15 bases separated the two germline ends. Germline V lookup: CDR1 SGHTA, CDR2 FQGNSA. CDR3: CASSLIGAAGNTEAFF. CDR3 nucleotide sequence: TGTGCCAGCAGCTTAATAGGGGCAGCGGGAAACACTGAAGCTTTCTTT.

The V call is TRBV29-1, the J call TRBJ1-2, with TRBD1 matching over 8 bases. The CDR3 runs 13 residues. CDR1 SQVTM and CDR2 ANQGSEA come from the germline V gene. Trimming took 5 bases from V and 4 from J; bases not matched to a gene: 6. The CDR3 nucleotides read TGCAGCGTTTCACAGGGGGTAGGCTATGGCTACACCTTC. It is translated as CSVSQGVGYGYTF. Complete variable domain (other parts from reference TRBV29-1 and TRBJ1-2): SAVISQKPSRDICQRGTSLTIQCQVDSQVTMMFWYRQQPGQSLTLIATANQGSEATYESGFVIDKFPISRPNLTFSTLTVSNMSPEDSSIYLCSVSQGVGYGYTFGSGTRLTVV.

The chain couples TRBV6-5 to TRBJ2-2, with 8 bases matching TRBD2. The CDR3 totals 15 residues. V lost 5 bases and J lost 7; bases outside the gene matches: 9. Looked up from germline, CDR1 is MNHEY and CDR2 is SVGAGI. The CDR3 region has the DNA TGTGCCAGCAGTACGGGGGGGCATCGGGACGGGGAGCTGTTTTTT. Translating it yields CASSTGGHRDGELFF.

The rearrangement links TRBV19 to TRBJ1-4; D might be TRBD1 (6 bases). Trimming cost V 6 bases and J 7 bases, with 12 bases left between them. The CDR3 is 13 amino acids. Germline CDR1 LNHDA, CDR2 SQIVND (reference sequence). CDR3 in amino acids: CASSNRVGEKLFF. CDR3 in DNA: TGTGCCAGTAGCAACAGGGTCGGTGAAAAACTGTTTTTT. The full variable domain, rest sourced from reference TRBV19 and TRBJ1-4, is DGGITQSPKYLFRKEGQNVTLSCEQNLNHDAMYWYRQDPGQGLRLIYYSQIVNDFQKGDIAEGYSVSREKKESFPLTVTSAQKNPTAFYLCASSNRVGEKLFFGSGTQLSVL.

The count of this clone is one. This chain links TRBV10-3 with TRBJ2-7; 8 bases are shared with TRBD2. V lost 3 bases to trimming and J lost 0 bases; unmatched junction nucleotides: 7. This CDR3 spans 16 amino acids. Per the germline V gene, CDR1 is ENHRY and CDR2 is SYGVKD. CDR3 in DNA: TGTGCCATCAGTGATTCTAGCGGGCGCACCTCCTACGAGCAGTACTTC. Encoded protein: CAISDSSGRTSYEQYF.

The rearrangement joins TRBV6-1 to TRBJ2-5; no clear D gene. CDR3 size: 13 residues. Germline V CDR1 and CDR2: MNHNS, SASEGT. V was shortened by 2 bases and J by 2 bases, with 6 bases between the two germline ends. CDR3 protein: CASSEIRQETQYF. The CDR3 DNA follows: TGTGCCAGCAGTGAAATCAGACAAGAGACCCAGTACTTC.

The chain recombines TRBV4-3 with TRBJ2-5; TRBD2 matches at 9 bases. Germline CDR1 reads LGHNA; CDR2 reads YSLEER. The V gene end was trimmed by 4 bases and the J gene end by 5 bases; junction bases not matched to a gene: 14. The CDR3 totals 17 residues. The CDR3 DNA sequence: TGCGCCAGCAGCCCGAATCGCGGCGGGGGGGCGGGGGAGACCCAGTACTTC. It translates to CASSPNRGGGAGETQYF.

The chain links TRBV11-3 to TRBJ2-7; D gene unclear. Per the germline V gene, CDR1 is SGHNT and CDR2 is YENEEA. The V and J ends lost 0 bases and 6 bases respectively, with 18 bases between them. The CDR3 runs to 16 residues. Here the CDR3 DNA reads TGTGCCAGCAGCTTAGATTTTGGGCCTGCCTTGGGCGAGCAGTACTTC. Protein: CASSLDFGPALGEQYF.

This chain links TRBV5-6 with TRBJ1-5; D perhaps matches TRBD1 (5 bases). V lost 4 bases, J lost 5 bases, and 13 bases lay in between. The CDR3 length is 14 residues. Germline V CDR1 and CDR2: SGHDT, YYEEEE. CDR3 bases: TGTGCCAGCAGCGTGGGACTGCAACATCAGCCCCAGCATTTT. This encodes CASSVGLQHQPQHF.

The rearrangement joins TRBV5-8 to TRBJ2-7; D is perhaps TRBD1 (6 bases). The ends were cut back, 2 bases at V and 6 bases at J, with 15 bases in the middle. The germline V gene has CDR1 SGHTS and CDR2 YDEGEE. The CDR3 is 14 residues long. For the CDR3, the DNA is TGTGCCAGCAGCTTACGGACAGAAAATACCGAGCAGTACTTC. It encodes CASSLRTENTEQYF.

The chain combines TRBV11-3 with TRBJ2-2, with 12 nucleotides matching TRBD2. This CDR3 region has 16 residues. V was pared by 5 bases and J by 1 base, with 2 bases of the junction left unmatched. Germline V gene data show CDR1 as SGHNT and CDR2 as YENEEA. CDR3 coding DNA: TGTGCCAGCAGCGGACTAGCGGGGAGGAACACCGGGGAGCTGTTTTTT. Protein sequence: CASSGLAGRNTGELFF.

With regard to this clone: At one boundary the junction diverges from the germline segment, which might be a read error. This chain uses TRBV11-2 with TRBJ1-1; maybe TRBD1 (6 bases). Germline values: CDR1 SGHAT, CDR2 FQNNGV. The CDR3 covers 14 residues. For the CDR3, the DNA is TGTGCCAGCAGCATAGACAGGCGGAACACTGAAGCTTTCTTT. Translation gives CASSIDRRNTEAFF.

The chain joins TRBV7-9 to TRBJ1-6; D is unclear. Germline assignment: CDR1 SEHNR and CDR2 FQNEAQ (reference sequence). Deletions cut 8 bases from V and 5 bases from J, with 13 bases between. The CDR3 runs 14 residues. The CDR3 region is CASQLSNHNSPLHF. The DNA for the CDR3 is TGTGCCAGCCAACTTTCAAATCATAATTCACCCCTCCACTTT. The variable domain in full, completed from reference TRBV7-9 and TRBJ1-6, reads DTGVSQNPRHKITKRGQNVTFRCDPISEHNRLYWYRQTLGQGPEFLTYFQNEAQLEKSRLLSDRFSAERPKGSFSTLEIQRTEQGDSAMYLCASQLSNHNSPLHFGNGTRLTVT.

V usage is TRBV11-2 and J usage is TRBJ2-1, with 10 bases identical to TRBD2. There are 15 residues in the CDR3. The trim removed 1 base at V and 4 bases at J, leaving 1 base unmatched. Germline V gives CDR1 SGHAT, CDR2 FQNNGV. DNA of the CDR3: TGTGCCAGCAGCTTAGTAGCGGGGGGTTACAATGAGCAGTTCTTC. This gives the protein CASSLVAGGYNEQFF.

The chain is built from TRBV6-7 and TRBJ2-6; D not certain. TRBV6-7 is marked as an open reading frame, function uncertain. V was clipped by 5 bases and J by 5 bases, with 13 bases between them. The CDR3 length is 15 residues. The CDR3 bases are TGTGCCAGCAGTATTACACAAAGTCGGGCCAACGTCCTGACTTTC. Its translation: CASSITQSRANVLTF.

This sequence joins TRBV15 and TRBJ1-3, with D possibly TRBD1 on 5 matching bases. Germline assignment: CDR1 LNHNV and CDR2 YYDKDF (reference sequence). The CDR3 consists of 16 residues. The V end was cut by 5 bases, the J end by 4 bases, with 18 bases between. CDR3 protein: CATSSKAQGTGNTIYF. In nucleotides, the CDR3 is TGTGCCACCAGCTCCAAAGCCCAGGGAACAGGAAACACCATATATTTT.

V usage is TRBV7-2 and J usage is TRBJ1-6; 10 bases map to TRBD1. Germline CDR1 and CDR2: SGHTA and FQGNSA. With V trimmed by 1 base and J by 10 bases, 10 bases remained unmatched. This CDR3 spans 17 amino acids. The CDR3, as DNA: TGTGCCAGCAGCTTAGGACAGGGGGCGCTCAGGGCGTCACCCCTCCACTTT. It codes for CASSLGQGALRASPLHF.